This T cell receptor (beta chain) was obtained from a study of T cells in Graves' hyperthyroidism and ophthalmopathy. The TCR beta CDR3 regions underwent amplification using RNA transcripts as the source. Initially, a first-round RT-PCR of the TCR CDR3 employed the HTBI primer set. TCRdb re-derived calls from the multiplex PCR reads in MiXCR, one entry per CDR3 protein. The table records roughly 93,000 distinct CDR3 sequences, about 37% of them present only once. The CDR3 has 13 amino acids. It was considered stable Graves' hyperthyroidism when ophthalmopathy did not progress within 18 months. Patients were aged 18 to 65, had disease duration under 2 months, and had newly diagnosed hyperthyroidism. Regarding the study as a whole: Blood samples included most of the expanded thyroid clonotypes exceeding 0.001. The model made its ophthalmopathy prediction, and onset followed a median approximately six months later.

Regarding this clonotype: Its antigen remains unidentified. A read error may produce the germline difference seen at one junction end.

This sequence was found in a woman aged 30 to 39 with Graves' hyperthyroidism. The chain employs TRBV12-3 or TRBV12-4 and TRBJ1-2; D remains unclear. Sequencing was done on a sample of peripheral blood or thyroid tissue (not recorded which). CDR3 residues: CANSLWARSGYAF. The CDR3 DNA reads TGTGCCAACAGTTTATGGGCCAGGAGTGGCTACGCCTTC.